In its sample, the clone carrying this T cell receptor (beta chain) was seen a few times. Its antigen is as yet unknown. This sample was included in a study of T-cell reconstitution after alpha-beta-depleted transplantation in children. Overall study findings and caveats: Several hundred expanded graft clones reportedly gave rise to the alpha-beta T cells present about two months after transplant.

A TCRbeta library incorporating unique molecular identifiers was prepared. TCRdb re-called the PCR reads with MiXCR, one entry per CDR3 protein. Of some 110,000 distinct CDR3 sequences in the sample, 10% were seen once. The germline V gene has CDR1 MNHNS and CDR2 SASEGT. Trimming stripped 7 bases from V and 4 bases from J, with 14 bases between. The CDR3 spans 14 residues. V gene TRBV6-1 combines with J gene TRBJ1-3; unclear D gene. The starting material was PBMCs, obtained before TCRalphabeta/CD19-depleted stem cell transplant. The TCR comes from a boy younger than 10 with acute lymphoblastic leukemia, due to receive a stem cell transplant. The CDR3 loop reads CASTALPPGNTIYF. DNA for the CDR3: TGTGCCAGCACCGCGCTGCCCCCCGGAAACACCATATATTTT.